One sample yielded the 32 T cell receptor beta chains listed below, sequenced in a study of blood T cell repertoires in COVID-19. Assay used: immunoSEQ multiplex PCR; TCRdb lists only in-frame clones, some missing. The data show almost 500,000 clones, about 88% seen once. The sample consisted of PBMCs or T cells enriched from blood (not recorded which). Every receptor here comes from a woman between 55 and 75 years old who had recovered from COVID-19.

The chain is built from TRBV14 and TRBJ2-2, with 9 positions matching TRBD1. V lost 0 bases and J lost 0; bases outside the gene matches: 8. The CDR3 is 19 amino acids. Germline V gene lookup returns CDR1 SGHDN and CDR2 FVKESK. The CDR3 is CASSQDHGWDRANTGELFF. The CDR3 nucleotides are TGTGCCAGCAGCCAAGATCACGGTTGGGACAGGGCGAACACCGGGGAGCTGTTTTTT.

This chain uses TRBV5-1 with TRBJ1-1; 9 bases are a match to TRBD1. After removal of 4 bases from V and 1 base from J, the junction contained 5 bases not matched to a gene. The V gene's germline CDR1 is SGHRS and CDR2 YFSETQ. The length of the CDR3 is 15 residues. In nucleotides, the CDR3 is TGCGCCAGCAGCCCTCAGGACAGGGGGAACACTGAAGCTTTCTTT. It yields the protein CASSPQDRGNTEAFF.

The chain combines TRBV7-2 with TRBJ2-1; 10 bases are a match to TRBD2. After removal of 2 bases from V and 7 bases from J, the junction contained 5 bases not matched to a gene. The germline V gene encodes CDR1 SGHTA and CDR2 FQGNSA. This CDR3 spans 15 amino acids. In DNA form, the CDR3 reads TGTGCCAGCAGCTTATTAGCGGGGGGCGGGAATGAGCAGTTCTTC. The encoded protein is CASSLLAGGGNEQFF.

The CDR3 is CASSRASGGRASTDTQYF. The CDR3 coding sequence is TGTGCCAGCAGCCGGGCTAGCGGGGGGAGGGCTAGCACAGATACGCAGTATTTT. The rearrangement joins TRBV3-1 (or the pseudogene TRBV3-2) to TRBJ2-3; 11 positions match TRBD2. CDR3 length equals 18 residues. V gave up 4 bases and J gave up 0 bases; unmatched junction bases: 9. Germline CDR1 LGHDT, CDR2 YNNKEL (reference sequence).

The chain employs TRBV12-3 or TRBV12-4 and TRBJ1-2; D is ambiguous. The ends were cut back, 3 bases at V and 8 bases at J, with 7 bases in the middle. CDR3 length: 11 amino acids. CDR3 in DNA: TGTGCCAGCAGTTTTCTCGGGGGCTACACCTTC. Protein product: CASSFLGGYTF.

The rearrangement links TRBV19 to TRBJ2-1; D gene unclear. Germline values: CDR1 LNHDA, CDR2 SQIVND (reference sequence). With 3 bases removed from V and 6 bases from J, the gap between germline ends came to 15 bases. The CDR3 consists of 15 residues. Written as DNA, the CDR3 is TGTGCCAGTAGTATGTGGGCAGCACCATCCAATGAGCAGTTCTTC. It is translated as CASSMWAAPSNEQFF. The variable domain in full, with the rest retrieved from reference TRBV19 and TRBJ2-1, is DGGITQSPKYLFRKEGQNVTLSCEQNLNHDAMYWYRQDPGQGLRLIYYSQIVNDFQKGDIAEGYSVSREKKESFPLTVTSAQKNPTAFYLCASSMWAAPSNEQFFGPGTRLTVL.

The chain joins TRBV5-1 to TRBJ2-5; D is unresolved. Germline lookup yields CDR1 SGHRS and CDR2 YFSETQ. The V and J ends lost 5 bases and 1 base respectively, with 15 bases between them. CDR3 length: 15 residues. This CDR3 is CASSYLPGSQETQYF. The CDR3 nucleotides read TGCGCCAGCAGTTACCTACCCGGGTCCCAAGAGACCCAGTACTTC.

This chain joins TRBV5-1 and TRBJ2-7; the match to TRBD1 covers 8 bases. Unmatched junction bases numbered 10, after V lost 2 bases and J lost 0 bases. CDR1 and CDR2 from the germline V gene are SGHRS and YFSETQ. This CDR3 is 17 amino acids long. The CDR3 bases are TGCGCCAGCAGCTTCCTAGGAGGGGGACAGGACTCCTACGAGCAGTACTTC. Translation gives CASSFLGGGQDSYEQYF.

Written as DNA, the CDR3 is TGTGCCAGCAGTCCCGGACAGGGGGGACGGGTGAACACTGAAGCTTTCTTT. The encoded protein is CASSPGQGGRVNTEAFF. The rearrangement joins TRBV28 to TRBJ1-1; the match to TRBD1 covers 10 bases. Losses at the gene ends were 5 bases for V and 0 bases for J; bases not matched to a gene: 9. The germline V gene encodes CDR1 MDHEN and CDR2 SYDVKM. The CDR3 consists of 17 residues.

The CDR3 region has the DNA TGTGCCAGCAGCCCAGGGGACAGGGACTACAATGAGCAGTTCTTC. Its protein is CASSPGDRDYNEQFF. This rearrangement joins TRBV13 to TRBJ2-1, with 9 bases identical to TRBD1. The CDR3 extends over 15 amino acids. With V trimmed by 5 bases and J by 3 bases, 5 bases remained unmatched. Germline V gives CDR1 PRHDT, CDR2 FYEKMQ (reference sequence).

The rearrangement links TRBV4-1 to TRBJ1-1; maybe TRBD1 (6 bases). The CDR3 is 15 residues long. V was shortened by 1 base and J by 9 bases, with 18 bases between the two germline ends. Looked up from germline, CDR1 is MGHRA and CDR2 is YSYEKL. CDR3 nucleotides: TGCGCCAGCAGCCAAGGGGGGAGGGGGAATCCCCAAGCTTTCTTT. Protein product: CASSQGGRGNPQAFF.

This chain joins TRBV19 and TRBJ1-1; 11 bases agree with TRBD1. CDR1 and CDR2 (germline): LNHDA, SQIVND (reference sequence). The CDR3 totals 15 residues. The V segment lost 6 bases and the J segment 3 bases; nucleotides outside the gene matches: 6. CDR3 in DNA: TGTGCCAGTAGCCCGGGACAGGGGGGATACACTGAAGCTTTCTTT. This gives the protein CASSPGQGGYTEAFF.

This clone was seen only a few times. The chain employs TRBV6-6 and TRBJ2-2; D may be TRBD2 (6 bases). The length of the CDR3 is 21 residues. Germline V gene sequence: CDR1 MNHNY, CDR2 SVGAGI (reference sequence). V was clipped by 5 bases and J by 8 bases, with 36 bases between them. The CDR3 protein is CASSQKGWRDLARSHEGELFF. The CDR3 DNA reads as TGTGCCAGCAGTCAGAAGGGATGGAGGGACCTAGCGAGGAGCCATGAGGGGGAGCTGTTTTTT.

The CDR3 nucleotides are TGTGCCAGCAGCTTTGTACAGACATTCTATGGCTACACCTTC. Translating it yields CASSFVQTFYGYTF. The rearrangement uses TRBV12-1 and TRBJ1-2; TRBD1, the table's D call, was not compared with the DNA. TRBV12-1 is flagged as a pseudogene. This CDR3 has 14 residues.

V usage is TRBV2 and J usage is TRBJ2-3; TRBD1 matches 8 bases. Losses at the gene ends were 6 bases for V and 0 bases for J; bases not matched to a gene: 11. Germline V gene sequence: CDR1 SNHLY, CDR2 FYNNEI. The CDR3 sequence is 17 residues long. The CDR3 DNA reads TGTGCCAGCAGAGCCGGGACAGGTTTGACGAGCACAGATACGCAGTATTTT. It translates to CASRAGTGLTSTDTQYF.

This clone was recorded a few times. The V call is TRBV5-6, the J call TRBJ1-1; perhaps TRBD1 as D (6 bases). Looked up from germline, CDR1 is SGHDT and CDR2 is YYEEEE. This CDR3 is 12 amino acids long. The V and J ends lost 2 bases and 6 bases respectively, with 8 bases between them. The CDR3 DNA is TGTGCCAGCAGCTTCAGGGGACCTGAAGCTTTCTTT. This codes for CASSFRGPEAFF.

V gene TRBV30 combines with J gene TRBJ1-2, with D uncertain. V lost 0 bases, J lost 8 bases, and 16 bases lay in between. The V gene's germline CDR1 is GTSNPN and CDR2 SVGIG (reference sequence). This CDR3 region has 14 residues. Written as DNA, the CDR3 is TGTGCCTGGAGTGTCGTCACTTTCTTGAAGGGCTACACCTTC. This encodes CAWSVVTFLKGYTF.

The chain joins TRBV6-1 to TRBJ2-3; 9 nucleotides align to TRBD2. CDR1 and CDR2 from the germline V gene are MNHNS and SASEGT. V gave up 4 bases and J gave up 4 bases; unmatched junction bases: 3. This CDR3 is built from 14 residues. The DNA for the CDR3 is TGTGCCAGCAGTGTAGCGGGGGCCTCAGATACGCAGTATTTT. Protein sequence: CASSVAGASDTQYF.

The chain links TRBV5-1 to TRBJ2-3; D gene ambiguous. Trimming removed 1 base from V and 0 bases from J, with 12 bases in between. Germline lookup yields CDR1 SGHRS and CDR2 YFSETQ. CDR3 size: 16 residues. As DNA, the CDR3 is TGCGCCAGCAGCTTGTTCCCGGCGACTAGCACAGATACGCAGTATTTT. Its translation: CASSLFPATSTDTQYF.

The chain combines TRBV27 with TRBJ2-4, with D tentatively TRBD2 (5 bases). Per germline, CDR1 MNHEY and CDR2 SMNVEV (reference sequence). The V end was cut by 6 bases, the J end by 9 bases, with 18 bases between. This CDR3 contains 14 residues. The CDR3: CASSLGGRYSIQYF. The CDR3 DNA sequence: TGTGCCAGCAGCCTTGGAGGCAGGTATTCCATTCAGTACTTC.

The chain combines TRBV27 with TRBJ2-3; maybe TRBD1 (6 bases). The CDR3 is made up of 17 amino acids. V lost 2 bases, J lost 0 bases, and 15 bases lay in between. Germline CDR1 is MNHEY and CDR2 is SMNVEV (reference sequence). CDR3 amino acids: CASSLAGQTPSTDTQYF. The DNA of the CDR3 is TGTGCCAGCAGTTTAGCCGGACAGACACCTAGCACAGATACGCAGTATTTT.

The chain uses TRBV5-4 and TRBJ1-2; 7 nucleotides agree with TRBD1. V lost 0 bases to trimming and J lost 3 bases; unmatched junction nucleotides: 5. CDR1 is SGHNT and CDR2 is YYREEE in the germline V gene (reference sequence). The length of the CDR3 is 15 residues. For the CDR3, the DNA is TGTGCCAGCAGCTTGGGAACTACAGGGGACTATGGCTACACCTTC. It specifies CASSLGTTGDYGYTF. The whole variable domain, remainder taken from reference TRBV5-4 and TRBJ1-2, is ETGVTQSPTHLIKTRGQQVTLRCSSQSGHNTVSWYQQALGQGPQFIFQYYREEENGRGNFPPRFSGLQFPNYSSELNVNALELDDSALYLCASSLGTTGDYGYTFGSGTRLTVV.

V and J are TRBV11-3 and TRBJ2-3; D may be TRBD1 (5 bases). V gave up 6 bases and J gave up 1 base, with 8 bases separating them. The CDR3 extends over 13 amino acids. Germline CDR1 SGHNT, CDR2 YENEEA. Here the CDR3 reads CASSGRGTDTQYF. The CDR3 region has the DNA TGTGCCAGCAGTGGCAGGGGCACAGATACGCAGTATTTT.

This chain links TRBV24-1 with TRBJ2-2; D is ambiguous. The CDR3 is made up of 13 amino acids. Trimming cost V 4 bases and J 6 bases, with 8 bases left between them. The V gene's germline CDR1 is KGHDR and CDR2 SFDVKD. CDR3 sequence reads: CATSDIVAGELFF. Written as DNA, the CDR3 is TGTGCCACCAGTGACATCGTAGCCGGGGAGCTGTTTTTT.

The chain couples TRBV14 to TRBJ1-5; the D gene is possibly TRBD1 (6 bases). V lost 2 bases, J lost 4 bases, and 12 bases lay in between. Per the germline V gene, CDR1 is SGHDN and CDR2 is FVKESK. CDR3 length: 15 amino acids. CDR3 region: CASSQPYRENQPQHF. The CDR3 coding sequence is TGTGCCAGCAGCCAACCATACAGGGAAAATCAGCCCCAGCATTTT.

The count of this clone is one. The rearrangement links TRBV4-1 to TRBJ2-3, with 7 bases identical to TRBD2. V shed 1 base, J shed 5 bases, and the junction held 9 bases outside the gene matches. CDR1 is MGHRA and CDR2 is YSYEKL in the germline V gene. This CDR3 region has 16 residues. For the CDR3, the DNA is TGCGCCAGCAGCCAAGTTTTATGGGGGGGGGAAGATACGCAGTATTTT. It yields the protein CASSQVLWGGEDTQYF.

The chain couples TRBV12-3 or TRBV12-4 to TRBJ2-3; tentatively, D is TRBD1 (6 bases). V was clipped by 5 bases and J by 6 bases, with 12 bases between them. The CDR3 totals 13 residues. The CDR3 DNA reads as TGTGCCAGCAGTCTAACAGGGATGGATACGCAGTATTTT. It translates to CASSLTGMDTQYF.

The genes are TRBV6-5 and TRBJ1-5; possibly TRBD1 for D (6 bases). The germline V and J ends were trimmed by 10 bases and 4 bases, with 20 bases remaining between them. In germline, CDR1 is MNHEY, CDR2 SVGAGI. The CDR3 is made up of 15 amino acids. The CDR3 sequence: CATGGGGAQNQPQHF. Here the CDR3 DNA reads TGTGCCACCGGAGGGGGAGGGGCACAGAATCAGCCCCAGCATTTT.

The chain joins TRBV4-1 to TRBJ1-5; perhaps TRBD1 as D (5 bases). This CDR3 contains 15 residues. The V and J ends lost 1 base and 5 bases respectively, with 12 bases between them. Germline values: CDR1 MGHRA, CDR2 YSYEKL. The CDR3 nucleotides read TGCGCCAGCAGCCAAGTCGACAGACTCGATCAGCCCCAGCATTTT. It codes for CASSQVDRLDQPQHF.

The V gene is TRBV2, the J gene TRBJ2-5, with TRBD2 identical over 11 bases. CDR1 and CDR2 (germline): SNHLY, FYNNEI. J gave up 1 base and V 6 bases, and 4 bases lay outside the gene matches. The CDR3 extends over 15 amino acids. The CDR3 reads CASRSSGGPQETQYF. CDR3 bases: TGTGCCAGCAGATCTAGCGGGGGGCCCCAAGAGACCCAGTACTTC.

Here the CDR3 reads CASSQERGGRNVGELFF. CDR3 nucleotides: TGTGCCAGCAGCCAAGAGCGGGGGGGCCGGAACGTCGGGGAGCTGTTTTTT. The gene calls are TRBV4-2 and TRBJ2-2; TRBD2 aligns across 9 bases. This CDR3 is built from 17 residues. J gave up 7 bases and V 0 bases, and 9 bases lay outside the gene matches. Germline V gene data show CDR1 as LGHNA and CDR2 as YNFKEQ.

This clone has only a few counts. The chain recombines TRBV10-1 with TRBJ1-6, with D possibly matching TRBD1 (5 bases). CDR1 and CDR2 (germline): WNHNN, SYGVQD (reference sequence). V shed 4 bases and J shed 9 bases, with 13 bases lying between them. The CDR3 spans 14 residues. CDR3 bases: TGCGCCAGCAGTGTAGGGGTTCGCGGTTCACCCCTCCACTTT. This encodes CASSVGVRGSPLHF.